These T cell receptor beta chains were read from a single sample in a study of blood T cell repertoires in COVID-19. Here immunoSEQ multiplex PCR was the method, and the copy in TCRdb shows in-frame clones only, minus some. This sample yields a few hundred thousand clones, of which 65% to 85% are seen a single time; 8.5% to 12% belongs to the top ten. The sequenced material came from peripheral blood. The receptor set was obtained from an elderly woman with acute or convalescent COVID-19. Both conserved end residues are part of each CDR3. D genes are given only for firm matches. The size of a clone is reported for some rows only, either as once, few or many, or as a class for expanded clones.

TRBJ2-3 TRBV7-3 NA NA CASSPGGPGDDTQYF TGTGCCAGCAGCCCCGGGGGGCCGGGGGATGATACGCAGTATTTT
TRBJ2-7 TRBV15 NA NA CATSRDLYQGLYEQYF TGTGCCACCAGCAGAGACCTCTACCAGGGCCTTTACGAGCAGTACTTC
TRBJ2-3 TRBV19 NA TRBD2 CASSIERPGLASTPSTDTQYF TGTGCCAGTAGTATAGAACGACCGGGACTAGCGTCAACACCCAGCACAGATACGCAGTATTTT
TRBJ1-2 TRBV18 NA TRBD1 CASSLGQNYGYTF TGTGCCAGCTCACTGGGACAGAACTATGGCTACACCTTC
TRBJ1-1 TRBV9 few NA CASSVAVNTEAFF TGTGCCAGCAGCGTAGCAGTGAACACTGAAGCTTTCTTT
TRBJ1-3 TRBV19 once TRBD1 CASSIDRGPGNTIYF TGTGCCAGTAGTATTGACAGGGGACCTGGAAACACCATATATTTT
TRBJ2-3 TRBV24-1 NA TRBD1 CATSDLGDRGTDTQYF TGTGCCACCAGTGATTTGGGGGACAGGGGCACAGATACGCAGTATTTT
TRBJ2-7 TRBV21-1 few NA CASSARGRGEVGDEQYF TGTGCCAGCAGCGCAAGAGGTCGGGGGGAGGTAGGCGACGAGCAGTACTTC
TRBJ2-1 TRBV3-1/TRBV3-2 once TRBD2 CASSQSGGEWDEQFF TGTGCCAGCAGCCAAAGCGGGGGGGAATGGGATGAGCAGTTCTTC
TRBJ2-7 TRBV2 NA NA CASSYNYEQYF TGTGCCAGCAGTTACAACTACGAGCAGTACTTC
TRBJ2-7 TRBV28 NA NA CASSDRQAPYEQYF TGTGCCAGCAGCGACCGCCAGGCCCCCTACGAGCAGTACTTC
TRBJ2-6 TRBV7-9 NA NA CASSTGPLDGANVLTF TGTGCCAGCAGCACAGGACCCCTGGATGGGGCCAACGTCCTGACTTTC
TRBJ2-7 TRBV10-3 NA TRBD1 CAISESTGTVYEQYF TGTGCCATCAGTGAGTCGACTGGGACAGTCTACGAGCAGTACTTC
TRBJ2-7 TRBV7-8 NA NA CASSTPTGGRILGLPYEQYF TGTGCCAGCAGCACCCCAACCGGGGGGCGTATATTGGGACTCCCCTACGAGCAGTACTTC
TRBJ1-2 TRBV7-2 NA NA CASSPRTANYGYTF TGTGCCAGCAGCCCAAGGACAGCTAACTATGGCTACACCTTC
TRBJ1-5 TRBV6-5 NA NA CASRVGGGHQPQHF TGTGCCAGCAGGGTTGGGGGAGGGCATCAGCCCCAGCATTTT
TRBJ1-2 TRBV2 NA TRBD1 CASRWAGGTYGYTF TGTGCCAGCAGATGGGCAGGGGGCACCTATGGCTACACCTTC
TRBJ2-2 TRBV7-9 NA NA CATVSEANTGELFF TGTGCCACTGTAAGCGAAGCGAACACCGGGGAGCTGTTTTTT
TRBJ2-1 TRBV2 few NA CASAWEPAVGGEQFF TGTGCCAGCGCGTGGGAACCAGCCGTAGGGGGTGAGCAGTTCTTC
TRBJ1-2 TRBV5-1 few NA CASSYGGIDGYTF TGCGCCAGCAGTTACGGGGGAATCGATGGCTACACCTTC
TRBJ2-7 TRBV30 NA TRBD2 CAWSVSSGIYEQYF TGTGCCTGGAGTGTATCTAGCGGGATCTACGAGCAGTACTTC
TRBJ2-2 TRBV6-1 NA NA CASRRGQNTGELFF TGTGCCAGCAGACGAGGACAGAACACCGGGGAGCTGTTTTTT
TRBJ2-7 TRBV27 NA NA CASSSGRQLFEQYF TGTGCCAGCAGTTCCGGCAGGCAGCTTTTCGAGCAGTACTTC
TRBJ1-1 TRBV19 NA NA CASSYRTEAFF TGTGCCAGTAGTTATCGCACTGAAGCTTTCTTT
TRBJ1-3 TRBV7-9 few TRBD1 CASSQDRAGNTIYF TGTGCCAGCAGCCAAGACAGGGCTGGAAACACCATATATTTT
TRBJ2-7 TRBV7-8 NA TRBD1 CASTTDRGGDEQYF TGTGCCAGCACCACGGACAGGGGTGGAGACGAGCAGTACTTC
TRBJ2-5 TRBV5-1 NA TRBD2 CASSFGSGGTGETQYF TGCGCCAGCAGCTTTGGTAGCGGGGGGACGGGGGAGACCCAGTACTTC
TRBJ2-7 TRBV7-2 NA TRBD1 CASSTGTGIIYEQYF TGTGCCAGCAGCACCGGGACAGGTATAATCTACGAGCAGTACTTC
TRBJ2-7 TRBV4-3 NA TRBD1 CASSPRPAGGPPYEQYF TGCGCCAGCAGCCCTAGACCGGCAGGGGGCCCCCCCTACGAGCAGTACTTC
TRBJ1-5 TRBV5-6 NA NA CASSLGGSNNQPQHF TGTGCCAGCAGCTTGGGCGGGAGCAACAATCAGCCCCAGCATTTT
TRBJ1-2 TRBV19 NA NA CASRGQLGGYTF TGTGCCAGTAGAGGACAGTTGGGTGGCTACACCTTC
TRBJ2-1 TRBV19 NA TRBD1 CASSIRGLDNEQFF TGTGCCAGTAGTATCAGGGGGCTTGACAATGAGCAGTTCTTC
TRBJ2-7 TRBV3-1/TRBV3-2 NA NA CASRNSYEQYF TGTGCCAGCAGGAACAGCTACGAGCAGTACTTC
TRBJ1-5 TRBV5-6 NA NA CASSLGDTNQPQHF TGTGCCAGCAGCTTGGGGGACACCAATCAGCCCCAGCATTTT
TRBJ1-2 TRBV7-9 NA TRBD1 CASSLSRTGLLSGSYGYTF TGTGCCAGCAGCTTAAGCCGGACAGGGCTTTTATCCGGGAGCTATGGCTACACCTTC
TRBJ2-2 TRBV7-9 NA TRBD1 CASSFGQGTTGELFF TGTGCCAGCAGTTTTGGACAGGGAACAACCGGGGAGCTGTTTTTT
TRBJ2-6 TRBV7-9 NA NA CASSRRTEAISGANVLTF TGTGCCAGCAGCCGAAGGACAGAGGCAATCTCTGGGGCCAACGTCCTGACTTTC
TRBJ2-6 TRBV28 once NA CASSPIGVRSGANVLTF TGTGCCAGCAGTCCGATAGGGGTTCGCTCTGGGGCCAACGTCCTGACTTTC
TRBJ2-2 TRBV6-5 NA NA CAIVPRNTGELFF TGTGCCATTGTCCCCCGGAACACCGGGGAGCTGTTTTTT
TRBJ1-5 TRBV2 NA TRBD1 CASTGQGGQPQHF TGTGCCAGCACCGGACAGGGTGGTCAGCCCCAGCATTTT
TRBJ1-4 TRBV5-1 NA TRBD1 CASSLGQGGHNEKLFF TGCGCCAGCAGCTTGGGACAGGGAGGCCATAATGAAAAACTGTTTTTT
TRBJ2-2 TRBV19 NA NA CASTSRGGENTGELFF TGTGCCAGTACCAGCCGGGGCGGGGAGAACACCGGGGAGCTGTTTTTT
TRBJ1-5 TRBV2 NA NA CASSEVGLAFSNQPQHF TGTGCCAGCAGTGAAGTTGGCCTGGCTTTTAGCAATCAGCCCCAGCATTTT
TRBJ2-7 TRBV11-1 NA NA CASSLDREQYF TGTGCCAGCAGCCTTGACAGGGAGCAGTACTTC
TRBJ2-7 TRBV6-5 NA TRBD1 CASSYQDRDYEQYF TGTGCCAGCAGTTACCAGGACAGGGACTACGAGCAGTACTTC
TRBJ2-7 TRBV18 NA NA CASSPPQMPRQSYEQYF TGTGCCAGCTCACCACCCCAGATGCCGAGACAGTCCTACGAGCAGTACTTC
TRBJ2-5 TRBV5-4 NA TRBD1 CASSRDRVETQYF TGTGCCAGCAGCCGGGACAGGGTAGAGACCCAGTACTTC
TRBJ1-3 TRBV5-6 NA NA CASSLRRRGGGSGNTIYF TGTGCCAGCAGCTTGAGGCGTCGGGGCGGGGGCTCTGGAAACACCATATATTTT
TRBJ2-1 TRBV28 NA NA CASSLLGGSLYNEQFF TGTGCCAGCAGTTTACTAGGGGGTTCGCTCTACAATGAGCAGTTCTTC
TRBJ2-7 TRBV3-1/TRBV3-2 NA NA CARTRDSRSYEQYF TGTGCCAGGACTAGGGACAGTCGGTCCTACGAGCAGTACTTC